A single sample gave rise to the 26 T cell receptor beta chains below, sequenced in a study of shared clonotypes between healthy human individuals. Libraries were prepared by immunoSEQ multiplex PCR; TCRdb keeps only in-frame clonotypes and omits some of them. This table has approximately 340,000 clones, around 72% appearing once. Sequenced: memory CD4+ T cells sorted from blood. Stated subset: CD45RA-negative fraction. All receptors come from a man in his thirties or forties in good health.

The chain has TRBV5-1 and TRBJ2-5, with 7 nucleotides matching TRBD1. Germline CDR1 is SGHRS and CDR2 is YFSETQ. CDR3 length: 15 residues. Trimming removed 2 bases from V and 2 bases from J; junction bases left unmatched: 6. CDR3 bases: TGCGCCAGCAGCTTTGGTGACAGGGATCAAGAGACCCAGTACTTC. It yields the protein CASSFGDRDQETQYF.

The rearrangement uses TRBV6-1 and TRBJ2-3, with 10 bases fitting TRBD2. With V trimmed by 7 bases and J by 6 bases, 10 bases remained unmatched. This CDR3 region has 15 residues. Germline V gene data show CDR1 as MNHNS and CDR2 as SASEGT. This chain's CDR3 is CASNPSSGSFDTQYF. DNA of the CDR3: TGTGCCAGCAATCCGTCTAGCGGGAGCTTTGATACGCAGTATTTT.

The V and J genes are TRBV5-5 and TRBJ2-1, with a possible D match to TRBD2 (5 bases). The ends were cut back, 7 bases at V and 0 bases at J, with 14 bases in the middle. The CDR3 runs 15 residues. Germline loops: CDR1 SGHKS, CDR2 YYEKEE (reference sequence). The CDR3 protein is CASRSRGDSYNEQFF. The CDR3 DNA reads TGTGCCAGCCGGAGTCGGGGTGACTCCTACAATGAGCAGTTCTTC.

The CDR3 loop is CASSWTVNTEAFF. The DNA of the CDR3 is TGTGCCAGCAGTTGGACGGTGAACACTGAAGCTTTCTTT. The genes are TRBV7-7 and TRBJ1-1, with D unclear. Germline loops: CDR1 SSHAT, CDR2 FNYEAQ (reference sequence). The CDR3 totals 13 residues. Trimming stripped 6 bases from V and 0 bases from J, with 8 bases between.

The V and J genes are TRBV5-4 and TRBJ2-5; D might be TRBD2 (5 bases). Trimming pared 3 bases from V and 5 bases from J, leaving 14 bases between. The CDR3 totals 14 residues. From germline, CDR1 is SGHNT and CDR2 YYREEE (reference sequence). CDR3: CASSYAGDGETQYF. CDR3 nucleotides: TGTGCCAGCAGCTATGCGGGCGATGGCGAGACCCAGTACTTC.

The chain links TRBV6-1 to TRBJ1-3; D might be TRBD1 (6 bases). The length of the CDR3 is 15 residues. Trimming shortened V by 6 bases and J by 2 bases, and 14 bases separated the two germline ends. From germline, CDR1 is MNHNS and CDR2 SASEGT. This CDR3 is CASSMTGPPGNTIYF. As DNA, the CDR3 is TGTGCCAGCAGCATGACAGGACCGCCTGGAAACACCATATATTTT.

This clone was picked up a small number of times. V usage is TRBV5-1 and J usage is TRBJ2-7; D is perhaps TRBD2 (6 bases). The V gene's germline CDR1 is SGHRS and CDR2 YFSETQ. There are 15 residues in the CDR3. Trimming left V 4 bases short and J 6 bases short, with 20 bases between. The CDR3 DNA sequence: TGCGCCAGCAGCGACCAGCGACCGGGACTTGGCGAGCAGTACTTC. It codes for CASSDQRPGLGEQYF. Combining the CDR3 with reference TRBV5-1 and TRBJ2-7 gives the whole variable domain KAGVTQTPRYLIKTRGQQVTLSCSPISGHRSVSWYQQTPGQGLQFLFEYFSETQRNKGNFPGRFSGRQFSNSRSEMNVSTLELGDSALYLCASSDQRPGLGEQYFGPGTRLTVT.

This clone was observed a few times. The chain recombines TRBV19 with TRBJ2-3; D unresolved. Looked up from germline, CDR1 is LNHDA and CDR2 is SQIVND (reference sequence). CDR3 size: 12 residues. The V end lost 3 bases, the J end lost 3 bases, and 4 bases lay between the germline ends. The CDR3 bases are TGTGCCAGTAGTATGGTAACAGATACGCAGTATTTT. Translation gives CASSMVTDTQYF.

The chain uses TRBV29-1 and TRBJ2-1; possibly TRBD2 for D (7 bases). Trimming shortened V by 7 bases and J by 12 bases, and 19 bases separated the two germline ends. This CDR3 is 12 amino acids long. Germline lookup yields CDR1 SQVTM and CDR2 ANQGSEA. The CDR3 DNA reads TGCAGCGCCGTGGGGGGGGCCATAGGGCAGTTCTTC. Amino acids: CSAVGGAIGQFF.

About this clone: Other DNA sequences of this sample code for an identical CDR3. The CDR3 bases are TGTGCCAGTAGAAGGGACGGAAACTATGGCTACACCTTC. Its protein product is CASRRDGNYGYTF. The chain is built from TRBV19 and TRBJ1-2; tentatively, D is TRBD1 (5 bases). Germline V lookup: CDR1 LNHDA, CDR2 SQIVND (reference sequence). This CDR3 is built from 13 residues. V lost 6 bases, J lost 2 bases, and 10 bases lay in between.

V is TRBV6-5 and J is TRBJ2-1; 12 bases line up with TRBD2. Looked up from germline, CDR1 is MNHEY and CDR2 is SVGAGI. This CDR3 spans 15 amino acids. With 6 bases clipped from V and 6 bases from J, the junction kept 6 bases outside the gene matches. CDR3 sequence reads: CASRMTSGSPNEQFF. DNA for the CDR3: TGTGCCAGCAGAATGACTAGCGGGAGTCCCAATGAGCAGTTCTTC.

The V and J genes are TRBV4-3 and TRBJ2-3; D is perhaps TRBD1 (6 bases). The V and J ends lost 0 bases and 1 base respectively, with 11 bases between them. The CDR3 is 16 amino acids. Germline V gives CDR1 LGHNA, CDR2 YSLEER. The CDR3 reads CASSQDPRQGTDTQYF. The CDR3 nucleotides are TGCGCCAGCAGCCAAGACCCCCGACAGGGCACAGATACGCAGTATTTT.

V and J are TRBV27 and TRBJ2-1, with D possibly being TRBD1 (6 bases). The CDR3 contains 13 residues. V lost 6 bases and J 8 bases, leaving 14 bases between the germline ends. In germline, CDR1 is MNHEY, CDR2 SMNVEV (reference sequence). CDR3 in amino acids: CASSPTGPYEQFF. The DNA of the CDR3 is TGTGCCAGCAGCCCAACAGGGCCCTATGAGCAGTTCTTC.

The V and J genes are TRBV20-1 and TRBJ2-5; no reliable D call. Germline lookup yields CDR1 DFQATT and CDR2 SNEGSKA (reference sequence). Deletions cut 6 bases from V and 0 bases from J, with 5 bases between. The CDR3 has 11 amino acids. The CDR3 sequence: CSALYQETQYF. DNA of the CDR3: TGCAGTGCACTATACCAAGAGACCCAGTACTTC.

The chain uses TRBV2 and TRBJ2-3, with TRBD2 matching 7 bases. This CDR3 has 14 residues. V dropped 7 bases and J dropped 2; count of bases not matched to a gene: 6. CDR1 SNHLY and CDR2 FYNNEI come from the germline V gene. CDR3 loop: CASNRAGTTDTQYF. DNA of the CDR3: TGTGCCAGCAATCGAGCGGGGACCACAGATACGCAGTATTTT.

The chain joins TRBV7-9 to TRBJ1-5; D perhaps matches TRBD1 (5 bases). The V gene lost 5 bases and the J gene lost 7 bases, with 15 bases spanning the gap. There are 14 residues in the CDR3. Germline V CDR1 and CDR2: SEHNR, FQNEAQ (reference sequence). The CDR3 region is CASSHGAGNQPQHF. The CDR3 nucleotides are TGTGCCAGCAGCCATGGGGCAGGGAACCAGCCCCAGCATTTT.

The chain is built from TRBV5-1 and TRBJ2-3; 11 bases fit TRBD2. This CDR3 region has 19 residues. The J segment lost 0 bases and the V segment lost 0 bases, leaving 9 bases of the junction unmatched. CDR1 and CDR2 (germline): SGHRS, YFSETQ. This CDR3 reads CASSLEGLTSGISTDTQYF. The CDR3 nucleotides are TGCGCCAGCAGCTTGGAGGGGTTGACTAGCGGGATAAGCACAGATACGCAGTATTTT. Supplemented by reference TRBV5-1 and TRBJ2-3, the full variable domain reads KAGVTQTPRYLIKTRGQQVTLSCSPISGHRSVSWYQQTPGQGLQFLFEYFSETQRNKGNFPGRFSGRQFSNSRSEMNVSTLELGDSALYLCASSLEGLTSGISTDTQYFGPGTRLTVL.

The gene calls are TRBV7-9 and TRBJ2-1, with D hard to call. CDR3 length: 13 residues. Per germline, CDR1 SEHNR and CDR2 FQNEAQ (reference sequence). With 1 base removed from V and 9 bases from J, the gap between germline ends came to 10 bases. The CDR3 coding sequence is TGTGCCAGCAGCTTAGGTCAGTGGGGTGAGCAGTTCTTC. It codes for CASSLGQWGEQFF.

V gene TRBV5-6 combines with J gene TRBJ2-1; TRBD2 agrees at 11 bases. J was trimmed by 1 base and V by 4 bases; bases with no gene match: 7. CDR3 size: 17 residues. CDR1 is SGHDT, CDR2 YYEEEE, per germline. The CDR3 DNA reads TGTGCCAGCAGCCAAAGACTAGCGGGAAGGTCCTACAATGAGCAGTTCTTC. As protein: CASSQRLAGRSYNEQFF.

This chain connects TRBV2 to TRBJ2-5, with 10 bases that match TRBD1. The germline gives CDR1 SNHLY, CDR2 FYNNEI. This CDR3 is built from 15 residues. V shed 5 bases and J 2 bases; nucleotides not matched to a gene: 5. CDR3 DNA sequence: TGTGCCAGCAGTAGACAGGGGGCAAAACAAGAGACCCAGTACTTC. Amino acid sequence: CASSRQGAKQETQYF.

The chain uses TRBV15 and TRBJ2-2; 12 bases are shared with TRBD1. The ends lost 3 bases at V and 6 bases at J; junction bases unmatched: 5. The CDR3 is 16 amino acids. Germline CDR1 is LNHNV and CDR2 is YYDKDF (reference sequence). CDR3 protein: CATSREGQGAAGELFF. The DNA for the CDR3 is TGTGCCACCAGCAGGGAGGGACAGGGGGCCGCCGGGGAGCTGTTTTTT. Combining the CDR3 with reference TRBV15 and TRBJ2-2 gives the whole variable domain DAMVIQNPRYQVTQFGKPVTLSCSQTLNHNVMYWYQQKSSQAPKLLFHYYDKDFNNEADTPDNFQSRRPNTSFCFLDIRSPGLGDTAMYLCATSREGQGAAGELFFGEGSRLTVL.

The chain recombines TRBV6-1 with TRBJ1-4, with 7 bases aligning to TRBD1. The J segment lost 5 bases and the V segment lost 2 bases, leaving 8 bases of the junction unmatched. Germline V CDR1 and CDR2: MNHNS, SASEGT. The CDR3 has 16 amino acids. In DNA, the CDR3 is TGTGCCAGCAGTGAATCATCCGGGACAGCAAATGAAAAACTGTTTTTT. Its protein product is CASSESSGTANEKLFF.

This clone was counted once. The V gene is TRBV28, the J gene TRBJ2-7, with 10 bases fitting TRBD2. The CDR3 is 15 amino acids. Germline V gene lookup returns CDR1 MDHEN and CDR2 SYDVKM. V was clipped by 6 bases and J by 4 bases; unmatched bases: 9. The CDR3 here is CASSKPGLAYYEQYF. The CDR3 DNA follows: TGTGCCAGCAGCAAACCGGGACTAGCGTATTACGAGCAGTACTTC.

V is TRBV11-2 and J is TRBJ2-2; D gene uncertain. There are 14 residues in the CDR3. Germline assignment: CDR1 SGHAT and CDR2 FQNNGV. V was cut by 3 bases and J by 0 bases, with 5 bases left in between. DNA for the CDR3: TGTGCCAGCAGCTTTGTTGCGAACACCGGGGAGCTGTTTTTT. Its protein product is CASSFVANTGELFF.

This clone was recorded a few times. The CDR3 sequence is CASSLHGPASYEQYF. The CDR3, as DNA: TGTGCCAGCAGCTTACATGGCCCCGCCTCCTACGAGCAGTACTTC. The rearrangement joins TRBV7-2 to TRBJ2-7; D gene ambiguous. V dropped 2 bases and J dropped 0 bases, with 11 bases sitting between them. The CDR3 sequence is 15 residues long. Per the germline V gene, CDR1 is SGHTA and CDR2 is FQGNSA.

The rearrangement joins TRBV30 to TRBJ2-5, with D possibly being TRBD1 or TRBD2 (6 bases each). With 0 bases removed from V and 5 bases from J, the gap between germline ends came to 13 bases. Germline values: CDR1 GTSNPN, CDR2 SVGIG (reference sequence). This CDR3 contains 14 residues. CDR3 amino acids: CAWSVVGGWETQYF. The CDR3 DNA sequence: TGTGCCTGGAGTGTCGTAGGGGGGTGGGAGACCCAGTACTTC.